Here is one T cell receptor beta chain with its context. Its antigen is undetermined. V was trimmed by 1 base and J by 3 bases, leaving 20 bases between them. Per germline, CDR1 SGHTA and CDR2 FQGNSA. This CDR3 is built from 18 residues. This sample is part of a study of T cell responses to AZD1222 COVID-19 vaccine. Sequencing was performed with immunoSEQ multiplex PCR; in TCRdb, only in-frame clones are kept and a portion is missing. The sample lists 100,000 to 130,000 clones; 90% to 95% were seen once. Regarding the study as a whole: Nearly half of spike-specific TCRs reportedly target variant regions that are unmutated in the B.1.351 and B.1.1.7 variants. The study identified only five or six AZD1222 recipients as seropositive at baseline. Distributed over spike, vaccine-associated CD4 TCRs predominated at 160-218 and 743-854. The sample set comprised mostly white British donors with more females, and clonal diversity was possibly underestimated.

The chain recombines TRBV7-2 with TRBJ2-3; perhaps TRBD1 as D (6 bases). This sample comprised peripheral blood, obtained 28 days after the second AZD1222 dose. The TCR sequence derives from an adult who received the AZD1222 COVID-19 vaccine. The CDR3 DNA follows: TGTGCCAGCAGCTTAGTAGTTTCAGGTGGGACAAAAACAGATACGCAGTATTTT. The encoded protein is CASSLVVSGGTKTDTQYF.